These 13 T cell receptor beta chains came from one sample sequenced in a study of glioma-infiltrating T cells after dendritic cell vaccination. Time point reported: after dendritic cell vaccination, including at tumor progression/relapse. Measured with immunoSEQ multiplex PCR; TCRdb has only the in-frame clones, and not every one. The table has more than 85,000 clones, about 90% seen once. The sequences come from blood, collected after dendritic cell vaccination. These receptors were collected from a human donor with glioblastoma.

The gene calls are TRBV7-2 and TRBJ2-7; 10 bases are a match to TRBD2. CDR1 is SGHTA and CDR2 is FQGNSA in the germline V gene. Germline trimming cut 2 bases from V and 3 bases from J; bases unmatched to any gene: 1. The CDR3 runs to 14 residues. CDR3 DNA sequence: TGTGCCAGCAGCTTACTAGCGGGAGTCTACGAGCAGTACTTC. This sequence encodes CASSLLAGVYEQYF.

The CDR3 here is CAISEREQETQYF. DNA of the CDR3: TGTGCCATCAGTGAGCGGGAGCAAGAGACCCAGTACTTC. The chain uses TRBV10-3 and TRBJ2-5, with a tentative D call TRBD2 (6 bases). The germline CDR1 and CDR2 sequences are ENHRY and SYGVKD. The CDR3 spans 13 residues. V was pared by 2 bases and J by 2 bases, with 6 bases between.

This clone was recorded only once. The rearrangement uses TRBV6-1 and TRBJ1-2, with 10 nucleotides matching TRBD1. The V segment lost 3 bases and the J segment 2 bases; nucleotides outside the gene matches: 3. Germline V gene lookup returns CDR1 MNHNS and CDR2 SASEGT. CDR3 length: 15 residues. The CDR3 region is CASSEGQGRNYGYTF. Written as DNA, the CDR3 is TGTGCCAGCAGTGAGGGACAGGGGCGAAACTATGGCTACACCTTC.

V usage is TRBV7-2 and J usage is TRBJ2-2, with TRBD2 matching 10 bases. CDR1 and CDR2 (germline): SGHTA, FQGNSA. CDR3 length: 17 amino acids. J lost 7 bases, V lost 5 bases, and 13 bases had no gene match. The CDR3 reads CASSPASGRAQSGELFF. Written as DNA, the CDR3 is TGTGCCAGCAGCCCGGCGAGCGGGAGGGCCCAAAGCGGGGAGCTGTTTTTT.

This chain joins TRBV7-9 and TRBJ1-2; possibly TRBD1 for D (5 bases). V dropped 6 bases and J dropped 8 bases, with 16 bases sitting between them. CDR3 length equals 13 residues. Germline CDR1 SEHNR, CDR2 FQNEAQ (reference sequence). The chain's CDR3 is CASRQDNRGGYTF. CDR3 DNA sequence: TGTGCCAGCAGACAGGACAACCGAGGAGGCTACACCTTC.

CDR3 protein: CASSGQGIYEQYF. CDR3 in DNA: TGTGCCAGTTCGGGACAGGGAATATACGAGCAGTACTTC. The chain employs TRBV2 and TRBJ2-7; TRBD1 matches at 9 bases. The CDR3 sequence is 13 residues long. Germline trimming cut 9 bases from V and 4 bases from J; bases unmatched to any gene: 7. CDR1 is SNHLY and CDR2 is FYNNEI in the germline V gene.

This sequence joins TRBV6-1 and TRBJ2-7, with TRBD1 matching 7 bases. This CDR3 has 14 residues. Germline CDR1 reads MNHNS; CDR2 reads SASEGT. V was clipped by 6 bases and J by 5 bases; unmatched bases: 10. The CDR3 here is CASRPLERGHEQYF. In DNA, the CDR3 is TGTGCCAGCAGGCCCTTAGAAAGGGGGCACGAGCAGTACTTC.

CDR3 residues: CASSYSKVGLHEDEQYF. The CDR3 DNA reads as TGTGCCAGCAGTTACTCGAAGGTCGGACTCCACGAAGACGAGCAGTACTTC. The chain carries TRBV6-7 and TRBJ2-7; a possible D gene is TRBD2 (5 bases). TRBV6-7 is labeled an ORF, and its function is uncertain. The V gene lost 0 bases and the J gene lost 5 bases, with 20 bases spanning the gap. CDR3 length: 17 residues.

CDR3 sequence: CAIRDRNTEAFF. The CDR3 DNA is TGTGCCATCCGGGACAGGAACACTGAAGCTTTCTTT. The V and J genes are TRBV19 and TRBJ1-1; 7 bases are a match to TRBD1. V was pared by 10 bases and J by 1 base, with 3 bases of the junction left unmatched. CDR3 length equals 12 residues. Germline V CDR1 and CDR2: LNHDA, SQIVND (reference sequence).

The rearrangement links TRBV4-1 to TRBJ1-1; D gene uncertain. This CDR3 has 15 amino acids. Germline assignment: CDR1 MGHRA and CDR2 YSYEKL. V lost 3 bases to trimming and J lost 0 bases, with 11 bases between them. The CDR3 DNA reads TGCGCCAGCAGCCAGTCCGGGGAATTGAACACTGAAGCTTTCTTT. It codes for CASSQSGELNTEAFF.

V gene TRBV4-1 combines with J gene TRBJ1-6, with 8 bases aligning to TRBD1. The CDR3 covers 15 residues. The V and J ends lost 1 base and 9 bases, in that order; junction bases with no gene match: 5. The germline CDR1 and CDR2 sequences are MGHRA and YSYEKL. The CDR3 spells CASSQVLTGASPLHF. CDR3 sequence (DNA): TGCGCCAGCAGCCAAGTGTTGACAGGGGCTTCACCCCTCCACTTT.

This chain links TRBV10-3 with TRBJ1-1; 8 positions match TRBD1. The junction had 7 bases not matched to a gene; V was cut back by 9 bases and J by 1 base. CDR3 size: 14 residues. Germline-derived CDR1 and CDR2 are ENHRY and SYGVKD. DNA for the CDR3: TGTGCCATTGCCGGGACAGGATGGAACACTGAAGCTTTCTTT. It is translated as CAIAGTGWNTEAFF.

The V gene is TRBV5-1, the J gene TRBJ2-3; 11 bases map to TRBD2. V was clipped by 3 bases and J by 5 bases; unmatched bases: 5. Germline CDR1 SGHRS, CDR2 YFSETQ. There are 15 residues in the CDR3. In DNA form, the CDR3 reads TGCGCCAGCAGCTCTCCGGGACTAGCGGAAGATACGCAGTATTTT. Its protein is CASSSPGLAEDTQYF.